Presented here are 9 T cell receptor beta chains from one specimen sequenced in a study of beta chain features in type 1 diabetes. The sequenced template was cDNA made from the entire isolated RNA. Produced via immunoSEQ multiplex PCR; TCRdb's table is partial and in-frame only. The sample includes just over 600,000 clones, around 15% seen only once; the top ten take about 0.097%. Sequenced input: naive CD4+ T cells from blood. The receptor set was obtained from a man aged 18 to 30 in good health.

This clone has just a few counts. The rearrangement links TRBV9 to TRBJ1-4; D not resolved. The CDR3 covers 14 residues. Trimming cost V 0 bases and J 8 bases, with 11 bases left between them. Germline CDR1 and CDR2: SGDLS and YYNGEE. Here the CDR3 DNA reads TGTGCCAGCAGCGTAGAGGTTAAAAGCGAAAAACTGTTTTTT. It codes for CASSVEVKSEKLFF.

The sample holds a few counts of this clone. The genes are TRBV7-3 and TRBJ2-1; 8 bases match TRBD1. CDR3 length: 16 residues. After removal of 4 bases from V and 4 bases from J, the junction contained 9 bases not matched to a gene. CDR1 and CDR2 from the germline V gene are SGHTA and FQGTGA. Here the CDR3 DNA reads TGTGCCAGCAGCTCCCGGACAGGGCACCTTTACAATGAGCAGTTCTTC. It encodes CASSSRTGHLYNEQFF.

This chain links TRBV2 with TRBJ1-1; no clear D. Trimming stripped 0 bases from V and 3 bases from J, with 11 bases between. Germline V lookup: CDR1 SNHLY, CDR2 FYNNEI. The CDR3 is 15 residues long. The CDR3 DNA follows: TGTGCCAGCAGTGAAGCGGGCAGATATTACACTGAAGCTTTCTTT. It encodes CASSEAGRYYTEAFF.

This clone was counted a few times. This sequence joins TRBV5-6 and TRBJ1-5, with D perhaps TRBD1 (5 bases). Germline V gene sequence: CDR1 SGHDT, CDR2 YYEEEE. This CDR3 spans 16 amino acids. V was shortened by 4 bases and J by 1 base, with 15 bases between the two germline ends. The CDR3 nucleotides are TGTGCCAGCAGCCCGGGTCGGGGCTTAAGCAATCAGCCCCAGCATTTT. Its translation: CASSPGRGLSNQPQHF.

The V gene is TRBV7-2, the J gene TRBJ2-7; no reliable D call. Germline loops: CDR1 SGHTA, CDR2 FQGNSA. This CDR3 has 14 residues. Trimming shortened V by 2 bases and J by 4 bases, and 12 bases separated the two germline ends. CDR3 residues: CASSLLGSEYEQYF. For the CDR3, the DNA is TGTGCCAGCAGCTTACTTGGGTCCGAATACGAGCAGTACTTC.

The chain employs TRBV10-3 and TRBJ2-7, with TRBD1 matching 11 bases. V lost 6 bases and J lost 2; bases outside the gene matches: 3. This CDR3 is 14 amino acids long. Germline V gives CDR1 ENHRY, CDR2 SYGVKD. This CDR3 is CAIRGGQGAYEQYF. The CDR3 coding sequence is TGTGCCATCAGAGGGGGACAGGGGGCCTACGAGCAGTACTTC.

This clone showed up just a few times. V is TRBV5-4 and J is TRBJ1-5, with 10 positions matching TRBD1. The trim removed 4 bases at V and 7 bases at J, leaving 8 bases unmatched. CDR3 length: 15 residues. In germline, CDR1 is SGHNT, CDR2 YYREEE (reference sequence). CDR3 bases: TGTGCCAGCAGCCTTTCTGGACAGGGGGACCAGCCCCAGCATTTT. Its protein product is CASSLSGQGDQPQHF.

This clone has more than one count but fewer than ten. The chain uses TRBV19 and TRBJ1-4; 8 bases match TRBD1. The CDR3 covers 15 residues. The junction had 10 bases not matched to a gene; V was cut back by 5 bases and J by 8 bases. Germline V CDR1 and CDR2: LNHDA, SQIVND (reference sequence). The CDR3: CASSHRDRIREKLFF. CDR3 in DNA: TGTGCCAGTAGTCACCGGGACAGGATAAGAGAAAAACTGTTTTTT.

V and J are TRBV11-1 and TRBJ2-1; possible D gene TRBD1, 6 bases. Germline loops: CDR1 SGHAT, CDR2 FQDESV (reference sequence). The V end lost 3 bases, the J end lost 5 bases, and 17 bases lay between the germline ends. This CDR3 has 16 residues. The CDR3 DNA follows: TGTGCCAGCAGCTTGGCGCCGACAGGATTTGACAATGAGCAGTTCTTC. It encodes CASSLAPTGFDNEQFF.